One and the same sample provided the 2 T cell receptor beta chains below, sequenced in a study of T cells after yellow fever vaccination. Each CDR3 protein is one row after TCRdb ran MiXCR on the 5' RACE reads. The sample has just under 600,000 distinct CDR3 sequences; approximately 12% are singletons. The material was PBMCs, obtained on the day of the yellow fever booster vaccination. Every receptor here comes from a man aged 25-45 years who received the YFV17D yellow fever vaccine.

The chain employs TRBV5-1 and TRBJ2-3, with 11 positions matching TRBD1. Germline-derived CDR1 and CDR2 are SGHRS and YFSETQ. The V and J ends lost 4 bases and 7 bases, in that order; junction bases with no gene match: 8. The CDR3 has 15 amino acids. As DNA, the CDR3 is TGCGCCAGCAGCCGAGAGGGACAGGGGGGCCATACGCAGTATTTT. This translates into CASSREGQGGHTQYF.

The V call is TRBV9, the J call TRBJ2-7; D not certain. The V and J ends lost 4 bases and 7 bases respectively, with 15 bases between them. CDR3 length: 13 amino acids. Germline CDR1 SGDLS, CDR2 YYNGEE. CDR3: CASSQATRGEQYF. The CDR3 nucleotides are TGTGCCAGCAGCCAAGCAACCCGTGGAGAGCAGTACTTC. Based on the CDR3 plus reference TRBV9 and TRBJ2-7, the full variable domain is DSGVTQTPKHLITATGQRVTLRCSPRSGDLSVYWYQQSLDQGLQFLIQYYNGEERAKGNILERFSAQQFPDLHSELNLSSLELGDSALYFCASSQATRGEQYFGPGTRLTVT.